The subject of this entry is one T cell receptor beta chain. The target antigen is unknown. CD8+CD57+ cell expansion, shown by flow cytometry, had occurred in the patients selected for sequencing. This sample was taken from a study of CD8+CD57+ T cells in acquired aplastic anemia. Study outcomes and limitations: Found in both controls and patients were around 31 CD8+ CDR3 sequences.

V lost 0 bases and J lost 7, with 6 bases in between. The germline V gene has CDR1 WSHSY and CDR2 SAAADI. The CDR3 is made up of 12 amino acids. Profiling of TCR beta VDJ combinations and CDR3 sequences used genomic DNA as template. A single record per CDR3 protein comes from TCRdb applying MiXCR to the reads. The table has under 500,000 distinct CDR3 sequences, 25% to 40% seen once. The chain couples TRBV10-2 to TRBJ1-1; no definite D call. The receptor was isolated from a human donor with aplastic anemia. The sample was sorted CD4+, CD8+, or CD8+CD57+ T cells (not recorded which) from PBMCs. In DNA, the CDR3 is TGCGCCAGCAGTGAGTCAAGTGGTGAAGCTTTCTTT. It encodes CASSESSGEAFF.